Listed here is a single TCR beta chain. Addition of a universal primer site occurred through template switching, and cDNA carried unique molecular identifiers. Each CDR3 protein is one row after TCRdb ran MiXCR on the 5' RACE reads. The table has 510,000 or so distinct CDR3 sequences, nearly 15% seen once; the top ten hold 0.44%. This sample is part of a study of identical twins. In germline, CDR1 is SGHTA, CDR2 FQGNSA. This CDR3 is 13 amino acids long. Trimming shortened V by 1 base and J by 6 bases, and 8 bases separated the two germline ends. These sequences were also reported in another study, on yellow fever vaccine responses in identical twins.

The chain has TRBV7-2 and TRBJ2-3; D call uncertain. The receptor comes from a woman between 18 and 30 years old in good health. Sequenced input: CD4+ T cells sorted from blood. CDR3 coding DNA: TGTGCCAGCAGCTTAGGGGCATTGGATACGCAGTATTTT. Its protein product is CASSLGALDTQYF.